Below are 20 T cell receptor beta chains sequenced from a single sample in a study of blood T cell repertoires in COVID-19. Generated by immunoSEQ multiplex PCR, the TCRdb table keeps only in-frame clones and is missing some. The data show approximately 120,000 clones, approximately 74% seen once. Material for sequencing was peripheral blood. These TCRs come from a man aged 80 or over with COVID-19, enrolled during active disease.

This chain's CDR3 is CASNSRGQGEQYF. In DNA form, the CDR3 reads TGTGCCAGCAACAGCAGGGGACAGGGAGAGCAGTACTTC. The genes are TRBV2 and TRBJ2-7; TRBD1 matches at 9 bases. J gave up 7 bases and V 7 bases, and 8 bases lay outside the gene matches. The germline gives CDR1 SNHLY, CDR2 FYNNEI. CDR3 size: 13 residues.

This chain links TRBV5-1 with TRBJ1-2; 8 positions agree with TRBD1. The germline V gene has CDR1 SGHRS and CDR2 YFSETQ. The CDR3 extends over 14 amino acids. J was trimmed by 8 bases and V by 4 bases; bases with no gene match: 10. CDR3 residues: CASSPSGQGGGYTF. As DNA, the CDR3 is TGCGCCAGCAGCCCGTCAGGACAGGGCGGGGGCTACACCTTC.

The rearrangement links TRBV7-2 to TRBJ2-1, with 10 bases aligning to TRBD2. Trimming cost V 2 bases and J 4 bases; bases outside gene matches: 2. The germline gives CDR1 SGHTA, CDR2 FQGNSA. This CDR3 contains 15 residues. The DNA of the CDR3 is TGTGCCAGCAGCTTAATAGCGGGAGGTTACAATGAGCAGTTCTTC. Protein product: CASSLIAGGYNEQFF.

The chain carries TRBV3-1 (or the pseudogene TRBV3-2) and TRBJ2-5; D is possibly TRBD1 (5 bases). Looked up from germline, CDR1 is LGHDT and CDR2 is YNNKEL (reference sequence). The CDR3 spans 15 residues. V gave up 0 bases and J gave up 5 bases, with 13 bases separating them. CDR3 sequence (DNA): TGTGCCAGCAGCCAAGACCACTACAGGTCGGAGACCCAGTACTTC. It codes for CASSQDHYRSETQYF.

The CDR3 DNA is TGTGCCAGCAGCCCGACTTCCACGCGTACGCTGAACTATGGCTACACCTTC. This sequence encodes CASSPTSTRTLNYGYTF. The chain combines TRBV7-8 with TRBJ1-2, with D unclear. Looked up from germline, CDR1 is SGHVS and CDR2 is FQNEAQ. This CDR3 spans 17 amino acids. Between the trimmed V and J ends, which lost 5 bases and 2 bases, there was a span of 21 bases.

The genes are TRBV4-1 and TRBJ2-5, with D uncertain. From germline, CDR1 is MGHRA and CDR2 YSYEKL. The V gene lost 4 bases and the J gene lost 4 bases, with 10 bases spanning the gap. The CDR3 is 13 residues long. CDR3 DNA sequence: TGCGCCAGCAGCCCTACTACCTTAGAGACCCAGTACTTC. As protein: CASSPTTLETQYF.

There are a few counts of this clone. The chain carries TRBV9 and TRBJ1-2, with unresolved D. Trimming removed 7 bases at V and 2 bases at J, with 6 bases between. Per the germline V gene, CDR1 is SGDLS and CDR2 is YYNGEE. The length of the CDR3 is 11 residues. The CDR3 DNA follows: TGTGCCAGCGAACAAAACTATGGCTACACCTTC. This codes for CASEQNYGYTF.

This chain connects TRBV7-2 to TRBJ1-6; TRBD1 matches at 8 bases. Germline V gives CDR1 SGHTA, CDR2 FQGNSA. V shed 8 bases and J 9 bases; nucleotides not matched to a gene: 12. CDR3 length equals 15 residues. CDR3 sequence (DNA): TGTGCCAGCGCCCTCGGACAGGGTGCACCTTCACCCCTCCACTTT. Translating it yields CASALGQGAPSPLHF.

The J gene is TRBJ2-3, the V gene TRBV3-1 (or the pseudogene TRBV3-2); the match to TRBD2 covers 14 bases. Germline V CDR1 and CDR2: LGHDT, YNNKEL (reference sequence). The CDR3 covers 15 residues. J gave up 6 bases and V 5 bases, and 4 bases lay outside the gene matches. The CDR3: CASSYGTSGSDTQYF. CDR3 bases: TGTGCCAGCAGCTACGGGACTAGCGGGAGTGATACGCAGTATTTT.

The chain is built from TRBV5-1 and TRBJ1-2; D ambiguous. Germline V gene lookup returns CDR1 SGHRS and CDR2 YFSETQ. The germline V and J ends were trimmed by 3 bases and 2 bases, with 8 bases remaining between them. The CDR3 covers 13 residues. CDR3 region: CASSYRSNYGYTF. The CDR3 DNA sequence: TGCGCCAGCAGCTATCGTTCCAACTATGGCTACACCTTC.

This chain joins TRBV28 and TRBJ1-1; TRBD1 might be the D (6 bases). Germline loops: CDR1 MDHEN, CDR2 SYDVKM. CDR3 size: 19 residues. V was pared by 3 bases and J by 1 base, with 24 bases between. The CDR3 sequence is CASSFRQGTGTRWNTEAFF. CDR3 bases: TGTGCCAGCAGTTTTCGGCAGGGCACAGGGACAAGATGGAACACTGAAGCTTTCTTT. Based on the CDR3 plus reference TRBV28 and TRBJ1-1, the full variable domain is DVKVTQSSRYLVKRTGEKVFLECVQDMDHENMFWYRQDPGLGLRLIYFSYDVKMKEKGDIPEGYSVSREKKERFSLILESASTNQTSMYLCASSFRQGTGTRWNTEAFFGQGTRLTVV.

This clone was counted a few times. This chain joins TRBV9 and TRBJ2-2; possible D gene TRBD2, 5 bases. From germline, CDR1 is SGDLS and CDR2 YYNGEE. The CDR3 covers 16 residues. The ends were cut back, 0 bases at V and 1 base at J, with 10 bases in the middle. The CDR3 DNA is TGTGCCAGCAGCGTAGCCTACCGGGGGAACACCGGGGAGCTGTTTTTT. Protein sequence: CASSVAYRGNTGELFF.

The rearrangement joins TRBV28 to TRBJ1-2; unclear D gene. The germline CDR1 and CDR2 sequences are MDHEN and SYDVKM. The CDR3 has 13 residues. V lost 2 bases and J 5 bases, leaving 9 bases between the germline ends. This CDR3 reads CASSLSAKYGYTF. The CDR3 DNA sequence: TGTGCCAGCAGTTTAAGCGCGAAATATGGCTACACCTTC.

This rearrangement joins TRBV24-1 to TRBJ2-1, with a tentative D call TRBD1 (6 bases). Trimming took 6 bases from V and 0 from J, leaving 17 bases between them. The germline V gene encodes CDR1 KGHDR and CDR2 SFDVKD. The CDR3 has 17 amino acids. Here the CDR3 DNA reads TGTGCCACCAGTACCTCAAGGGGGAGTTACTCCTACAATGAGCAGTTCTTC. Protein: CATSTSRGSYSYNEQFF.

This chain connects TRBV11-2 to TRBJ1-3, with TRBD1 identical over 11 bases. This CDR3 has 14 residues. Germline V gives CDR1 SGHAT, CDR2 FQNNGV. The V segment lost 8 bases and the J segment 2 bases; nucleotides outside the gene matches: 2. The DNA for the CDR3 is TGTGCCAGCGGGGACAGGGGGACTGGAAACACCATATATTTT. Its protein product is CASGDRGTGNTIYF.

The sample holds a few counts of this clone. The V gene is TRBV9, the J gene TRBJ2-2, with a weak D call TRBD2 (6 bases). CDR1 is SGDLS and CDR2 is YYNGEE in the germline V gene. Between the trimmed V and J ends, which lost 6 bases and 0 bases, there was a span of 15 bases. CDR3 size: 16 residues. The CDR3 loop is CASTRGGTSNTGELFF. Here the CDR3 DNA reads TGTGCCAGCACCCGTGGGGGGACGTCGAACACCGGGGAGCTGTTTTTT. Full variable domain (rest looked up from reference TRBV9 and TRBJ2-2): DSGVTQTPKHLITATGQRVTLRCSPRSGDLSVYWYQQSLDQGLQFLIQYYNGEERAKGNILERFSAQQFPDLHSELNLSSLELGDSALYFCASTRGGTSNTGELFFGEGSRLTVL.

The rearrangement uses TRBV27 and TRBJ2-2; 11 nucleotides agree with TRBD2. After removal of 2 bases from V and 2 bases from J, the junction contained 4 bases not matched to a gene. Germline CDR1 is MNHEY and CDR2 is SMNVEV (reference sequence). CDR3 length: 17 residues. The CDR3: CASSLLGLAANTGELFF. In DNA form, the CDR3 reads TGTGCCAGCAGTTTACTGGGACTAGCGGCAAACACCGGGGAGCTGTTTTTT.

This clone appeared a few times. The chain recombines TRBV4-1 with TRBJ2-3, with 13 bases matching TRBD2. This CDR3 region has 16 residues. V was clipped by 4 bases and J by 3 bases; unmatched bases: 4. The germline V gene has CDR1 MGHRA and CDR2 YSYEKL. The CDR3 is CASSLGLAGATDTQYF. CDR3 nucleotides: TGCGCCAGCAGCCTTGGACTAGCGGGAGCGACAGATACGCAGTATTTT.

Only a few counts were recorded for this clone. The chain has TRBV7-9 and TRBJ2-1; 7 positions agree with TRBD2. Germline CDR1 and CDR2: SEHNR and FQNEAQ (reference sequence). The CDR3 is 13 residues long. After removal of 6 bases from V and 7 bases from J, the junction contained 6 bases not matched to a gene. The CDR3 protein is CASSRYSGNEQFF. CDR3 nucleotide sequence: TGTGCCAGCAGTCGTTATAGCGGGAATGAGCAGTTCTTC.

The J gene is TRBJ2-1, the V gene TRBV27, with 7 bases fitting TRBD1. The CDR3 is 13 residues long. In germline, CDR1 is MNHEY, CDR2 SMNVEV (reference sequence). The ends lost 3 bases at V and 8 bases at J; junction bases unmatched: 4. The CDR3 region is CASSFTGDYEQFF. Written as DNA, the CDR3 is TGTGCCAGCAGTTTCACAGGGGATTATGAGCAGTTCTTC.